The 12 T cell receptor beta chains below come from one sample, sequenced in a study of lymphopenia after photon versus proton radiotherapy. Produced via immunoSEQ multiplex PCR; TCRdb's table is partial and in-frame only. The sample has around 63,000 clones, roughly 86% seen once. The sequences come from peripheral blood, collected from a patient treated with photon-based radiotherapy. The receptors come from a man in his forties with gastric cancer.

The V and J genes are TRBV6-6 and TRBJ1-1, with TRBD1 matching 8 bases. The ends lost 4 bases at V and 3 bases at J; junction bases unmatched: 4. The CDR3 consists of 14 residues. The germline V gene has CDR1 MNHNY and CDR2 SVGAGI (reference sequence). The CDR3 protein is CASSLGQGYTEAFF. In DNA, the CDR3 is TGTGCCAGCAGTTTAGGACAGGGCTACACTGAAGCTTTCTTT.

V usage is TRBV7-3 and J usage is TRBJ2-7, with no clear D. Trimming pared 5 bases from V and 3 bases from J, leaving 11 bases between. This CDR3 contains 13 residues. The germline V gene encodes CDR1 SGHTA and CDR2 FQGTGA. CDR3 sequence: CASSQKGDYEQYF. CDR3 bases: TGTGCCAGCAGCCAAAAAGGAGACTACGAGCAGTACTTC.

The chain carries TRBV19 and TRBJ1-5; weak D call: TRBD1 (6 bases). V was trimmed by 7 bases and J by 2 bases, leaving 12 bases between them. The CDR3 sequence is 14 residues long. CDR1 is LNHDA and CDR2 is SQIVND in the germline V gene (reference sequence). For the CDR3, the DNA is TGTGCCAGTAAAACGGGGGCTGGCAATCAGCCCCAGCATTTT. It translates to CASKTGAGNQPQHF.

The rearrangement links TRBV19 to TRBJ1-4, with TRBD1 matching over 7 bases. This CDR3 has 14 amino acids. The junction had 11 bases not matched to a gene; V was cut back by 10 bases and J by 6 bases. From germline, CDR1 is LNHDA and CDR2 SQIVND (reference sequence). In DNA, the CDR3 is TGTGCCACTTACGTCGACAGGGTTCATGAAAAACTGTTTTTT. Protein: CATYVDRVHEKLFF.

The V gene is TRBV7-9, the J gene TRBJ2-7; a possible D gene is TRBD2 (5 bases). The V and J ends lost 5 bases and 6 bases respectively, with 14 bases between them. The CDR3 runs to 13 residues. Germline assignment: CDR1 SEHNR and CDR2 FQNEAQ (reference sequence). CDR3 sequence: CASSNHGAGEQYF. DNA of the CDR3: TGTGCCAGCAGCAACCATGGTGCGGGCGAGCAGTACTTC.

The V call is TRBV2, the J call TRBJ1-1; D is ambiguous. Germline loops: CDR1 SNHLY, CDR2 FYNNEI. V lost 4 bases, J lost 1 base, and 10 bases lay in between. CDR3 length: 14 amino acids. CDR3 sequence reads: CASSVGEGNTEAFF. The CDR3 nucleotides read TGTGCCAGCAGTGTCGGTGAGGGGAACACTGAAGCTTTCTTT.

This chain joins TRBV19 and TRBJ1-1; 10 bases align to TRBD1. The CDR3 has 16 amino acids. J lost 0 bases, V lost 6 bases, and 7 bases had no gene match. Germline CDR1 is LNHDA and CDR2 is SQIVND (reference sequence). For the CDR3, the DNA is TGTGCCAGTAGGCCTGGGGACAGGGGATTGAACACTGAAGCTTTCTTT. Residues: CASRPGDRGLNTEAFF.

This chain links TRBV7-2 with TRBJ1-2; D possibly corresponds to TRBD1 (5 bases). CDR1 SGHTA and CDR2 FQGNSA come from the germline V gene. V was clipped by 1 base and J by 3 bases, with 12 bases between them. CDR3 length: 15 residues. The CDR3 DNA follows: TGTGCCAGCAGCTTAGGGGCAGGGATGGACTATGGCTACACCTTC. Translated: CASSLGAGMDYGYTF.

This chain joins TRBV15 and TRBJ2-3; unclear D gene. V shed 1 base and J shed 6 bases, with 17 bases lying between them. The CDR3 consists of 16 residues. Germline V lookup: CDR1 LNHNV, CDR2 YYDKDF (reference sequence). The CDR3 reads CATSRVGPSNGDTQYF. The CDR3 DNA follows: TGTGCCACCAGCAGAGTAGGTCCGTCAAATGGGGATACGCAGTATTTT.

For this clone: Within the sample, other DNA sequences also encode this same CDR3. The V and J genes are TRBV15 and TRBJ1-5; no reliable D call. The CDR3 runs 12 residues. Germline V gives CDR1 LNHNV, CDR2 YYDKDF (reference sequence). The V end was cut by 0 bases, the J end by 3 bases, with 0 bases between. The CDR3 is CATSRDNQPQHF. CDR3 in DNA: TGTGCCACCAGCAGAGACAATCAGCCCCAGCATTTT.

This rearrangement joins TRBV27 to TRBJ2-5; TRBD1 agrees at 9 bases. The DNA end is more similar to TRBJ2-7, so the J call may be wrong. Per the germline V gene, CDR1 is MNHEY and CDR2 is SMNVEV (reference sequence). CDR3 length: 15 residues. The CDR3 region has the DNA TGTGCCAGCAGTTTGCCGGGACAGGGATGGAACGAGCAGTACTTC. Protein: CASSLPGQGWNEQYF.

The V and J genes are TRBV7-2 and TRBJ2-7; 15 bases fit TRBD2. CDR1 SGHTA and CDR2 FQGNSA come from the germline V gene. This CDR3 comprises 16 residues. J was trimmed by 6 bases and V by 2 bases; bases with no gene match: 5. This CDR3 reads CASSLSGLAGGSEQYF. The CDR3 coding sequence is TGTGCCAGCAGCTTATCGGGACTAGCGGGGGGTAGCGAGCAGTACTTC.